This TCR beta chain was sequenced during a study of technical replicates of blood from a few donors. Method: immunoSEQ multiplex PCR; TCRdb's copy keeps in-frame clones and lacks some. This sample carries about 81,000 clones, just over 95% of them seen once, and the ten largest clones take around 0.2%. The CDR3 totals 13 residues. Trimming took off 5 bases at V and 1 base at J, with 6 bases between the two ends. Germline CDR1 and CDR2: SEHNR and FQNEAQ (reference sequence). The origin of this receptor is a human donor in good health. Material: T cells isolated from PBMCs. This chain uses TRBV7-9 with TRBJ2-1, with D hard to call. DNA of the CDR3: TGTGCCAGCAGCCCGCGGTCCTACAATGAGCAGTTCTTC. Residues: CASSPRSYNEQFF.